The 8 T cell receptor beta chains reported below all come from one sample, sequenced in a study of cytomegalovirus exposure and HLA in healthy donors. The PCR ran on 60 Vbeta and 13 Jbeta primers. Generated by immunoSEQ multiplex PCR, the TCRdb table keeps only in-frame clones and is missing some. This sample carries hundreds of thousands of clones, roughly 90% of them seen once, and the ten largest clones take 2% to 3%. The sample taken for sequencing was PBMCs. These receptors were obtained from a young woman in good health and CMV-seronegative.

The chain carries TRBV6-1 and TRBJ2-3; TRBD1 might be the D (5 bases). Trimming removed 0 bases at V and 3 bases at J, with 13 bases between. The CDR3 runs 16 residues. The germline V gene has CDR1 MNHNS and CDR2 SASEGT. The CDR3 nucleotides are TGTGCCAGCAGTGAAGCGCTGGCAGGGTGGACAGATACGCAGTATTTT. Residues: CASSEALAGWTDTQYF.

The gene calls are TRBV6-4 and TRBJ1-3, with D unresolved. The V and J ends lost 6 bases and 4 bases respectively, with 19 bases between them. The CDR3 has 16 residues. The V gene's germline CDR1 is MRHNA and CDR2 SNTAGT. The CDR3 coding sequence is TGTGCCAGCAGCGATCGACTTATAGGTACGGGAAACACCATATATTTT. It yields the protein CASSDRLIGTGNTIYF.

As concerns this clone: Germline is not matched at one junction end, which may reflect a read error. The rearrangement links TRBV7-9 to TRBJ1-2; D unclear. Germline CDR1 is SEHNR and CDR2 is FQNEAQ (reference sequence). The CDR3 is 11 amino acids. The CDR3 here is CSSSSNYGYTF. The CDR3 region has the DNA TGTTCCAGCAGCTCGAACTATGGCTACACCTTC.

V is TRBV6-1 and J is TRBJ1-5; TRBD1 is a possible D gene (6 bases). V gave up 3 bases and J gave up 3 bases, with 15 bases separating them. Germline-derived CDR1 and CDR2 are MNHNS and SASEGT. The CDR3 spans 16 residues. The CDR3, as DNA: TGTGCCAGCAGTGACCACCTCAGGGGATTCAATCAGCCCCAGCATTTT. This sequence encodes CASSDHLRGFNQPQHF.

This chain links TRBV7-3 with TRBJ1-6; D is ambiguous. Between the trimmed V and J ends, which lost 1 base and 9 bases, there was a span of 10 bases. From germline, CDR1 is SGHTA and CDR2 FQGTGA. The CDR3 has 14 residues. The CDR3 reads CASSLNPGSSPLHF. CDR3 coding DNA: TGTGCCAGCAGCTTAAACCCCGGGAGTTCACCCCTCCACTTT.

This rearrangement joins TRBV4-1 to TRBJ2-5, with no clear D. V was pared by 4 bases and J by 2 bases, with 20 bases between. Germline-derived CDR1 and CDR2 are MGHRA and YSYEKL. CDR3 length: 17 amino acids. CDR3 DNA: TGCGCCAGCAGCCCGACCCTTCCCCGGGTCTTGCAAGAGACCCAGTACTTC. It yields the protein CASSPTLPRVLQETQYF.

The gene calls are TRBV6-1 and TRBJ1-1; TRBD1 aligns across 7 bases. The trim removed 6 bases at V and 5 bases at J, leaving 3 bases unmatched. Germline V CDR1 and CDR2: MNHNS, SASEGT. The CDR3 covers 12 residues. The CDR3 DNA sequence: TGTGCCAGCAGACAGGGGTGGACTGAAGCTTTCTTT. Its protein is CASRQGWTEAFF.

The genes are TRBV6-4 and TRBJ1-2; 9 bases map to TRBD1. The CDR3 is made up of 14 amino acids. The trim removed 3 bases at V and 5 bases at J, leaving 4 bases unmatched. CDR1 MRHNA and CDR2 SNTAGT come from the germline V gene. Here the CDR3 DNA reads TGTGCCAGCAGTGAGGGACAGGGAACTTATGGCTACACCTTC. Residues: CASSEGQGTYGYTF.